Each of the 12 T cell receptor beta chains below was sequenced from the same sample in a study of beta chain features in type 1 diabetes. The investigators reverse transcribed all of the isolated RNA, so they sequenced expressed TCRB transcripts. The table came from immunoSEQ multiplex PCR; TCRdb's copy has only in-frame clones and leaves some out. Of some 150,000 clones in the sample, approximately 10% are singletons; the top ten hold almost 0.65%. Input material: central memory CD4+ T cells from blood. The receptors come from a woman aged 40 to 49 in good health.

The chain is built from TRBV25-1 and TRBJ1-3; D is perhaps TRBD1 (5 bases). The CDR3 has 14 residues. The germline gives CDR1 MGHDK, CDR2 SYGVNS. The germline V and J ends were trimmed by 7 bases and 6 bases, with 16 bases remaining between them. The CDR3 sequence: CASTGTVGENTIYF. The CDR3 DNA is TGTGCCAGCACCGGGACTGTGGGCGAAAACACCATATATTTT.

This clone was detected many times. V usage is TRBV13 and J usage is TRBJ1-2; TRBD1 agrees at 8 bases. From germline, CDR1 is PRHDT and CDR2 FYEKMQ (reference sequence). CDR3 length: 13 residues. Germline trimming cut 7 bases from V and 4 bases from J; bases unmatched to any gene: 5. This CDR3 is CASTRTGTYGYTF. CDR3 sequence (DNA): TGTGCCAGCACCAGGACAGGGACCTATGGCTACACCTTC.

The chain employs TRBV5-1 and TRBJ2-5; 8 bases match TRBD1. The J segment lost 5 bases and the V segment lost 3 bases, leaving 6 bases of the junction unmatched. The CDR3 loop spans 14 amino acids. CDR1 is SGHRS, CDR2 YFSETQ, per germline. DNA for the CDR3: TGCGCCAGCAGCTCGGACAGGGTCGGGGAGACCCAGTACTTC. This translates into CASSSDRVGETQYF.

In this sample, this clone turned up a few times. The gene calls are TRBV29-1 and TRBJ2-5; 11 nucleotides agree with TRBD1. CDR3 size: 16 residues. V gave up 4 bases and J gave up 5 bases; unmatched junction bases: 12. Germline lookup yields CDR1 SQVTM and CDR2 ANQGSEA. In DNA form, the CDR3 reads TGCAGCGTTGCCGGACCGGGACAGGGGGTTCGGGAGACCCAGTACTTC. Its translation: CSVAGPGQGVRETQYF.

Here the CDR3 DNA reads TGTGCCAGCAGGGACGGGGGACAGGGGGCCAACTATGGCTACACCTTC. Amino acid sequence: CASRDGGQGANYGYTF. This chain links TRBV5-4 with TRBJ1-2; 12 nucleotides agree with TRBD1. The CDR3 is 16 residues long. The V and J ends lost 5 bases and 2 bases, in that order; junction bases with no gene match: 7. Looked up from germline, CDR1 is SGHNT and CDR2 is YYREEE (reference sequence).

The chain has TRBV5-4 and TRBJ2-7; D possibly corresponds to TRBD1 (7 bases). Per germline, CDR1 SGHNT and CDR2 YYREEE (reference sequence). V shed 0 bases and J shed 2 bases, with 12 bases lying between them. The CDR3 loop spans 15 amino acids. CDR3 loop: CASSLVSRGAYEQYF. The CDR3 nucleotides read TGTGCCAGCAGCTTGGTTAGCAGGGGGGCCTACGAGCAGTACTTC.

The count of this clone is one. Sequence at one end of the junction differs from germline and may be a read error. This chain uses TRBV5-1 with TRBJ2-1; 10 nucleotides match TRBD1. Germline values: CDR1 SGHRS, CDR2 YFSETQ. CDR3 length equals 14 residues. CDR3 loop: CANSYRDRGHEQFF. CDR3 DNA sequence: TGCGCCAACAGCTACCGGGACAGGGGCCATGAGCAGTTCTTC.

The chain couples TRBV18 to TRBJ2-5; D not resolved. CDR3 length: 15 amino acids. V lost 6 bases and J lost 4, with 18 bases in between. CDR1 is KGHSH and CDR2 is LQKENI in the germline V gene. The CDR3 DNA reads as TGTGCCAGCTCGTTAGACCAGACAATTGGAGAGACCCAGTACTTC. This encodes CASSLDQTIGETQYF.

This clone is categorized as medium-sized (0.01 to 0.1%). V is TRBV18 and J is TRBJ1-5, with 7 bases that match TRBD1. V gave up 3 bases and J gave up 5 bases; unmatched junction bases: 1. The length of the CDR3 is 13 residues. The V gene's germline CDR1 is KGHSH and CDR2 LQKENI. The CDR3, as DNA: TGTGCCAGCTCACCCGGGACAGATCAGCCCCAGCATTTT. It translates to CASSPGTDQPQHF.

This clone was counted between two and nine times. This chain uses TRBV5-1 with TRBJ2-3, with 8 bases lining up with TRBD2. The trim removed 0 bases at V and 4 bases at J, leaving 4 bases unmatched. CDR1 is SGHRS and CDR2 is YFSETQ in the germline V gene. The CDR3 runs 15 residues. DNA of the CDR3: TGCGCCAGCAGCTTGGGGGCTAGCGGGTCAGATACGCAGTATTTT. Its translation is CASSLGASGSDTQYF.

The chain uses TRBV6-5 and TRBJ2-1, with TRBD2 identical over 11 bases. V dropped 6 bases and J dropped 2; count of bases not matched to a gene: 3. The CDR3 totals 15 residues. CDR1 is MNHEY, CDR2 SVGAGI, per germline. The CDR3 DNA reads as TGTGCCAGCAGAATAGCGGGGGGGCCCTACAATGAGCAGTTCTTC. Its protein product is CASRIAGGPYNEQFF.

A few counts support this clone. The J gene is TRBJ1-1, the V gene TRBV15, with no clear D. V lost 3 bases and J 1 base, leaving 9 bases between the germline ends. In germline, CDR1 is LNHNV, CDR2 YYDKDF (reference sequence). The CDR3 is 14 amino acids. CDR3 bases: TGTGCCACCAGCAGGACCGGGGAGAACACTGAAGCTTTCTTT. Its protein product is CATSRTGENTEAFF.